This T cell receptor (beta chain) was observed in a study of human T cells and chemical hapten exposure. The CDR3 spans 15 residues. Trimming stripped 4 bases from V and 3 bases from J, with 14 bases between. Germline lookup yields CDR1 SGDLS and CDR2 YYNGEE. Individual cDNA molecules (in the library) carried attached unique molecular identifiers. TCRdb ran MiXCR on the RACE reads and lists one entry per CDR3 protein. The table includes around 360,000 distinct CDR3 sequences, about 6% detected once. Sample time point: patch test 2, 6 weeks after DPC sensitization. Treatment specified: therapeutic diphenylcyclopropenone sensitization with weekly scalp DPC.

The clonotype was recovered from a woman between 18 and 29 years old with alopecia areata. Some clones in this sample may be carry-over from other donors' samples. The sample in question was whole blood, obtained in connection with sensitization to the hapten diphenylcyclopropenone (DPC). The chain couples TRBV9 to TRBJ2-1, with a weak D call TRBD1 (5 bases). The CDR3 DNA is TGTGCCAGCAGCCCCAGCCAGGGCGGCTACAATGAGCAGTTCTTC. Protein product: CASSPSQGGYNEQFF.